A single sample gave rise to the 14 T cell receptor beta chains below, sequenced in a study of molecular identifiers for immune sequencing clone quantification. In TCRdb, the PCR reads were re-called with MiXCR into one record per CDR3 protein. The table includes fewer than 100,000 distinct CDR3 sequences, roughly a fifth detected once. Sequencing used naive CD8+ T cells from blood, with Jurkat cell RNA spiked in. Subset of the sample: FACS-sorted CD8+CD4-CCR7+CD45RA+ naive T cells. The receptors shown here come from a human donor in good health. Some libraries in this study had Jurkat cell RNA spiked in.

This clonotype showed up many times. CDR3 residues: CASSSGHYQETQYF. CDR3 sequence (DNA): TGTGCCAGCAGCTCTGGACATTACCAAGAGACCCAGTACTTC. The rearrangement joins TRBV9 to TRBJ2-5, with D tentatively TRBD1 (5 bases). This CDR3 comprises 14 residues. V was shortened by 4 bases and J by 0 bases, with 10 bases between the two germline ends. Germline V gene lookup returns CDR1 SGDLS and CDR2 YYNGEE.

V gene TRBV7-6 combines with J gene TRBJ2-7; unclear D gene. The V gene lost 6 bases and the J gene lost 0 bases, with 9 bases spanning the gap. This CDR3 comprises 13 residues. Germline V gene lookup returns CDR1 SGHVS and CDR2 FNYEAQ. CDR3 region: CASSVTASYEQYF. As DNA, the CDR3 is TGTGCCAGCAGTGTTACAGCCTCCTACGAGCAGTACTTC.

Comments on this clonotype: This may be a read error: a much more frequent sequence differs by one nucleotide. The gene calls are TRBV19 and TRBJ2-7, with D possibly matching TRBD1 (5 bases). Trimming cost V 5 bases and J 0 bases, with 14 bases left between them. Germline V CDR1 and CDR2: LNHDA, SQIVND (reference sequence). The CDR3 is 15 amino acids. CDR3: CASSALRGYSYEQYF. The DNA of the CDR3 is TGTGCCAGTAGTGCTTTAAGGGGCTACTCCTACGAGCAGTACTTC.

This clonotype occurred many times. CDR3 loop: CASSVGVTDTQYF. The CDR3 DNA follows: TGTGCCAGTTCAGTTGGTGTCACAGATACGCAGTATTTT. This chain links TRBV27 with TRBJ2-3, with unresolved D. The CDR3 totals 13 residues. The V end was cut by 9 bases, the J end by 2 bases, with 12 bases between. Germline V gene sequence: CDR1 MNHEY, CDR2 SMNVEV (reference sequence).

Turning to this clonotype: It may be a read error: a sequence one base away is much more abundant. CDR3 loop: CASGQEYGTSGTYEQYF. The CDR3, as DNA: TGTGCCAGCGGCCAAGAGTACGGGACTAGCGGTACCTACGAGCAGTACTTC. The J gene is TRBJ2-7, the V gene TRBV4-2, with 11 bases aligning to TRBD2. The CDR3 covers 17 residues. Germline V CDR1 and CDR2: LGHNA, YNFKEQ.

This clonotype was seen many times. The CDR3 nucleotides read TGCAGCGTTGAAGATCTAGGCCCGACAGGCTTTTCCCCCGTGGAGACCCAGTACTTC. Translation: CSVEDLGPTGFSPVETQYF. The V gene is TRBV29-1, the J gene TRBJ2-5, with D possibly matching TRBD1 (6 bases). The CDR3 runs to 19 residues. Germline V CDR1 and CDR2: SQVTM, ANQGSEA. The V gene lost 0 bases and the J gene lost 5 bases, with 28 bases spanning the gap.

The chain uses TRBV27 and TRBJ2-1, with TRBD2 matching over 15 bases. Germline V gene data show CDR1 as MNHEY and CDR2 as SMNVEV (reference sequence). This CDR3 region has 15 residues. V lost 6 bases to trimming and J lost 7 bases; unmatched junction nucleotides: 4. The CDR3 DNA reads TGTGCCAGCAGCTCCGGGACTAGCGGGAGGAATGAGCAGTTCTTC. Protein product: CASSSGTSGRNEQFF.

Worth noting for this clonotype: A much larger clone differs by one base, so this may be a read error. The chain joins TRBV11-3 to TRBJ2-1; possibly TRBD1 or TRBD2 for D (6 bases each). CDR1 SGHNT and CDR2 YENEEA come from the germline V gene. The CDR3 has 15 amino acids. As DNA, the CDR3 is TGTGCCAGCAGCCCGGAGGGGGACTCCTACAGTGAGCAGTTCTTC. This encodes CASSPEGDSYSEQFF.

This sequence joins TRBV6-2 or TRBV6-3 and TRBJ1-1; D ambiguous. The ends were cut back, 0 bases at V and 1 base at J, with 12 bases in the middle. The CDR3 covers 16 residues. Germline V gene sequence: CDR1 MNHEY, CDR2 SVGEGT. In DNA, the CDR3 is TGTGCCAGCAGTTACTCGACCGCCGAACCGAACACTGAAGCTTTCTTT. Protein: CASSYSTAEPNTEAFF.

Written as DNA, the CDR3 is TGTGCCACCAGTGATCCGTACAGCGGCACAGATACGCAGTATTTT. Its translation is CATSDPYSGTDTQYF. The chain uses TRBV24-1 and TRBJ2-3, with D unresolved. The germline V gene has CDR1 KGHDR and CDR2 SFDVKD. The CDR3 has 15 residues. The V end lost 3 bases, the J end lost 1 base, and 10 bases lay between the germline ends.

The V and J genes are TRBV6-5 and TRBJ2-7; the match to TRBD1 covers 7 bases. V was pared by 7 bases and J by 4 bases, with 10 bases of the junction left unmatched. CDR1 and CDR2 from the germline V gene are MNHEY and SVGAGI. The CDR3 length is 14 residues. CDR3 bases: TGTGCCAGCACCCAATCTGTGACAGGGTACGAGCAGTACTTC. Translation: CASTQSVTGYEQYF.

This clonotype was detected ten times or more. The chain couples TRBV19 to TRBJ1-1; D perhaps matches TRBD1 (5 bases). V was clipped by 3 bases and J by 6 bases, with 11 bases between them. Germline V gene sequence: CDR1 LNHDA, CDR2 SQIVND (reference sequence). This CDR3 is 13 amino acids long. The CDR3 DNA follows: TGTGCCAGTAGTATCGGGGCCATTGCTGAAGCTTTCTTT. It specifies CASSIGAIAEAFF.

This sequence joins TRBV5-1 and TRBJ2-1; 10 bases map to TRBD2. Germline trimming cut 6 bases from V and 7 bases from J; bases unmatched to any gene: 10. The germline V gene encodes CDR1 SGHRS and CDR2 YFSETQ. The CDR3 extends over 15 amino acids. The CDR3 nucleotides are TGCGCCAGCACAGAAGCGGGGGGGCCGTTGAATGAGCAGTTCTTC. Protein: CASTEAGGPLNEQFF.

For this clonotype: A much larger clone is a single base away; this may be a read error. The CDR3 does not close with the conserved phenylalanine or tryptophan, likely indicating a read error. This chain connects TRBV5-5 to TRBJ1-6; D might be TRBD1 (5 bases). Germline values: CDR1 SGHKS, CDR2 YYEKEE (reference sequence). V shed 4 bases and J shed 6 bases, with 11 bases lying between them. The CDR3 is made up of 14 amino acids. CDR3 loop: CASSQIGGNSPLHC. The CDR3 nucleotides are TGTGCCAGCAGCCAGATTGGGGGTAATTCACCCCTCCACTGT.